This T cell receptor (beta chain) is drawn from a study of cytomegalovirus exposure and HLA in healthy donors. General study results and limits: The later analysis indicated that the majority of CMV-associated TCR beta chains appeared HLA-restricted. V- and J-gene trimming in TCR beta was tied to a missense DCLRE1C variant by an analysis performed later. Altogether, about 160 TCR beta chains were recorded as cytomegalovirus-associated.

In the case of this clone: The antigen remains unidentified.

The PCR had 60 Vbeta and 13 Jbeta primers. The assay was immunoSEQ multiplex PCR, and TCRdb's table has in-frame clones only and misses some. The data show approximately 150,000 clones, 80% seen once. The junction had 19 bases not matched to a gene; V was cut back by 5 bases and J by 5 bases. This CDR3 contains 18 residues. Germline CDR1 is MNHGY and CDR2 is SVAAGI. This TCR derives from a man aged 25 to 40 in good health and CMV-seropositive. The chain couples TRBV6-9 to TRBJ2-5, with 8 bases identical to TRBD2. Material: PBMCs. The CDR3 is CASSDPAGAKAGVETQYF. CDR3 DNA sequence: TGTGCCAGCAGTGACCCAGCGGGGGCCAAGGCCGGGGTTGAGACCCAGTACTTC.